These T cell receptor beta chains were read from a single sample in a study of blood T cell repertoires in COVID-19. Using immunoSEQ multiplex PCR, the repertoire was profiled, and TCRdb retains in-frame clones only, with some absent. The repertoire holds hundreds of thousands of clones, with 70% to 85% as singletons. The sequencing sample was made of peripheral blood. The origin of the receptors is an elderly man with acute or convalescent COVID-19. Both conserved end residues are part of each CDR3. A D gene is named only where the DNA matches it firmly. Clone size, where shown, is once, few, many, or a class for clones that have expanded.

D,size,J,V,CDR3,DNA
.,.,TRBJ2-6,TRBV2,CATRGGSGANVLTF,TGTGCCACTAGGGGGGGATCCGGGGCCAACGTCCTGACTTTC
.,.,TRBJ1-2,TRBV29-1,CSVEDRAGNYGYTF,TGCAGCGTTGAAGATAGGGCAGGGAACTATGGCTACACCTTC
.,.,TRBJ1-2,TRBV12-3/TRBV12-4,CASRYRELGGYTF,TGTGCCAGCAGGTACAGGGAACTGGGTGGCTACACCTTC
TRBD2,.,TRBJ2-3,TRBV18,CASSPRGSGGTDTQYF,TGTGCCAGCTCACCCCGGGGTAGCGGGGGCACAGATACGCAGTATTTT
TRBD1,once,TRBJ2-7,TRBV27,CASSLVDREVGEQYF,TGTGCCAGCAGTTTGGTCGACAGGGAAGTGGGCGAGCAGTACTTC
TRBD1,.,TRBJ1-2,TRBV27,CASSPLKGQGFANYGYTF,TGTGCCAGCAGTCCCCTTAAGGGACAGGGGTTTGCTAACTATGGCTACACCTTC
TRBD1,.,TRBJ1-5,TRBV6-6,CASRRGQNYSNQPQHF,TGTGCCAGCAGACGGGGACAGAACTATAGCAATCAGCCCCAGCATTTT
.,.,TRBJ1-1,TRBV18,CASSPSHGDTEAFF,TGTGCCAGCTCACCGTCACACGGGGACACTGAAGCTTTCTTT
.,.,TRBJ2-7,TRBV6-1,CASSEVDSATYEQYF,TGTGCCAGCAGTGAAGTTGACAGTGCAACCTACGAGCAGTACTTC
TRBD2,.,TRBJ2-7,TRBV6-5,CASTSGGGRAYEQYF,TGTGCCAGCACGTCGGGTGGCGGGAGAGCCTACGAGCAGTACTTC
.,.,TRBJ1-1,TRBV5-4,CASSLQGNTEAFF,TGTGCCAGCAGCTTGCAGGGGAACACTGAAGCTTTCTTT
TRBD2,.,TRBJ2-7,TRBV3-1/TRBV3-2,CASSLIAGTGYEQYF,TGTGCCAGCAGCCTAATAGCGGGAACGGGGTACGAGCAGTACTTC
.,.,TRBJ1-4,TRBV18,CASSTGGTNEKLFF,TGTGCCAGCTCGACGGGGGGAACTAATGAAAAACTGTTTTTT
TRBD1,few,TRBJ1-3,TRBV18,CASSPLESGTGGRNTIYF,TGTGCCAGCTCACCACTTGAGTCCGGGACAGGAGGGAGAAACACCATATATTTT
.,few,TRBJ2-7,TRBV15,CATSRATYEQYF,TGTGCCACCAGCAGAGCTACCTACGAGCAGTACTTC
TRBD2,.,TRBJ2-7,TRBV18,CASSPQGASGRSYEQYF,TGTGCCAGCTCACCACAAGGGGCTAGCGGGAGGTCCTACGAGCAGTACTTC
.,.,TRBJ1-3,TRBV5-5,CASSLGAQGSGNTIYF,TGTGCCAGCAGCTTGGGGGCTCAGGGAAGTGGAAACACCATATATTTT
.,.,TRBJ1-5,TRBV2,CASRLTFQPQHF,TGTGCCAGCAGATTGACATTTCAGCCCCAGCATTTT
.,.,TRBJ1-2,TRBV6-5,CASRDGTAGGYTF,TGTGCCAGCAGAGACGGGACGGCGGGAGGCTACACCTTC